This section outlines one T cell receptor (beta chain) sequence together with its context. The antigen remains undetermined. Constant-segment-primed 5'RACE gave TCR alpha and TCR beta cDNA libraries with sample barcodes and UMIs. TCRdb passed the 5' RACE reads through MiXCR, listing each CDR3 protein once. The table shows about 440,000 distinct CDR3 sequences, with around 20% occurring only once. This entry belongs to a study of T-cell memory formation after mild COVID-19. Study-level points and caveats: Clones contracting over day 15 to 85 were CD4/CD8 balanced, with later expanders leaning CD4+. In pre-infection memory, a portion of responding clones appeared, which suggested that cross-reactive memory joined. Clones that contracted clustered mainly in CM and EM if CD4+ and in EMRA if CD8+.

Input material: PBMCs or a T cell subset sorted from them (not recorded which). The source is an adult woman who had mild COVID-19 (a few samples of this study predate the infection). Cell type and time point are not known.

The DNA of the CDR3 is TGTGCCAGCAGTGATCAGGTGGATACGCAGTATTTT. This sequence encodes CASSDQVDTQYF. The V gene is TRBV6-2 or TRBV6-3, the J gene TRBJ2-3; D uncertain. CDR1 and CDR2 from the germline V gene are MNHEY and SVGEGT. This CDR3 spans 12 amino acids. V was pared by 5 bases and J by 6 bases, with 9 bases between.